The 30 T cell receptor beta chains in this list originate from one sample, sequenced in a study of human T cells and chemical hapten exposure. TCRdb fed the RACE reads into MiXCR, producing one record per CDR3 protein. The sample carries 62,000 or so distinct CDR3 sequences, 11% recorded once. Time point in this sample: patch test 3, about 24 weeks after DPC sensitization. This sample's treatment: therapeutic diphenylcyclopropenone sensitization with weekly scalp DPC. This specimen was whole blood, taken in connection with sensitization to the hapten diphenylcyclopropenone (DPC). Receptor source: a woman under 40 with alopecia areata. Some clones in this sample may be carry-over from other donors' samples.

In its sample, this clonotype was seen many times. This chain joins TRBV7-8 and TRBJ2-5, with D hard to call. This CDR3 is built from 14 residues. Germline V gene data show CDR1 as SGHVS and CDR2 as FQNEAQ. V lost 2 bases, J lost 3 bases, and 10 bases lay in between. CDR3 sequence: CASSLLSFEETQYF. As DNA, the CDR3 is TGTGCCAGCAGCTTATTAAGCTTCGAAGAGACCCAGTACTTC.

This clonotype was observed a few times. The chain's CDR3 is CASSISGLAGAPPYNEQFF. The CDR3 DNA is TGTGCCAGTAGTATTTCGGGACTAGCGGGAGCCCCCCCCTACAATGAGCAGTTCTTC. The chain employs TRBV19 and TRBJ2-1; TRBD2 agrees at 14 bases. From germline, CDR1 is LNHDA and CDR2 SQIVND (reference sequence). V lost 3 bases to trimming and J lost 2 bases; unmatched junction nucleotides: 9. CDR3 length: 19 amino acids.

The chain couples TRBV6-2 or TRBV6-3 to TRBJ1-1; 10 nucleotides match TRBD1. V lost 5 bases and J lost 3; bases outside the gene matches: 6. CDR3 length equals 15 residues. Germline assignment: CDR1 MNHEY and CDR2 SVGEGT. CDR3: CASSTGTGAHTEAFF. In DNA, the CDR3 is TGTGCCAGCAGTACCGGGACAGGGGCACACACTGAAGCTTTCTTT.

This clonotype was found many times. The chain carries TRBV12-3 or TRBV12-4 and TRBJ2-7, with TRBD1 identical over 7 bases. This CDR3 has 15 amino acids. V lost 5 bases and J lost 2; bases outside the gene matches: 9. In DNA form, the CDR3 reads TGTGCCAGCAGTCTACGGGCCGGGACAGCCTACGAGCAGTACTTC. Its translation: CASSLRAGTAYEQYF.

This clonotype was observed many times. This chain uses TRBV30 with TRBJ1-4, with 7 positions matching TRBD1. CDR1 is GTSNPN, CDR2 SVGIG, per germline (reference sequence). This CDR3 comprises 14 residues. V lost 4 bases and J lost 4; bases outside the gene matches: 6. CDR3 nucleotides: TGTGCCTGGAACCGGGACAGCTATAATGAAAAACTGTTTTTT. Its translation is CAWNRDSYNEKLFF.

Ten or more counts support this clonotype. The chain has TRBV28 and TRBJ1-3; 7 positions agree with TRBD1. Germline assignment: CDR1 MDHEN and CDR2 SYDVKM. The CDR3 is 15 amino acids. After removal of 7 bases from V and 2 bases from J, the junction contained 8 bases not matched to a gene. DNA of the CDR3: TGTGCCAGCACCTTTTTGGGGACAGCTGGAAACACCATATATTTT. As protein: CASTFLGTAGNTIYF.

This clonotype has only a few counts. The genes are TRBV30 and TRBJ1-6; weak D call: TRBD1 (5 bases). V dropped 3 bases and J dropped 7 bases, with 19 bases sitting between them. The CDR3 consists of 16 residues. CDR1 GTSNPN and CDR2 SVGIG come from the germline V gene (reference sequence). CDR3 nucleotide sequence: TGTGCCTGGAGACCCCCGGCCCCCAGGGCGAATTCACCCCTCCACTTT. Its translation is CAWRPPAPRANSPLHF.

The chain employs TRBV5-1 and TRBJ2-2; TRBD2 matches at 12 bases. Trimming at V came to 4 bases and at J to 2 bases, leaving 9 bases not matched to a gene. The germline gives CDR1 SGHRS, CDR2 YFSETQ. The CDR3 length is 18 residues. The CDR3 region has the DNA TGCGCCAGCAGCCAACGGACTAGCGGGGCCTCAAACACCGGGGAGCTGTTTTTT. Protein sequence: CASSQRTSGASNTGELFF. Variable domain in full (rest from reference TRBV5-1 and TRBJ2-2): KAGVTQTPRYLIKTRGQQVTLSCSPISGHRSVSWYQQTPGQGLQFLFEYFSETQRNKGNFPGRFSGRQFSNSRSEMNVSTLELGDSALYLCASSQRTSGASNTGELFFGEGSRLTVL.

The CDR3 loop reads CASSLVRRLNTEAFF. CDR3 in DNA: TGTGCCAGCAGTTTAGTAAGGCGATTAAACACTGAAGCTTTCTTT. The chain recombines TRBV28 with TRBJ1-1; D gene unclear. The CDR3 length is 15 residues. The germline CDR1 and CDR2 sequences are MDHEN and SYDVKM. V lost 2 bases and J 2 bases, leaving 12 bases between the germline ends.

The chain combines TRBV5-1 with TRBJ1-2, with 7 nucleotides matching TRBD1. Germline V gene lookup returns CDR1 SGHRS and CDR2 YFSETQ. After removal of 1 base from V and 4 bases from J, the junction contained 4 bases not matched to a gene. This CDR3 has 14 amino acids. DNA for the CDR3: TGCGCCAGCAGCTTGACAGGGGCACTCTATGGCTACACCTTC. This gives the protein CASSLTGALYGYTF.

The table lists this clonotype with many counts. The J gene is TRBJ2-7, the V gene TRBV7-8; the D gene is possibly TRBD1 (5 bases). Germline loops: CDR1 SGHVS, CDR2 FQNEAQ. V was trimmed by 3 bases and J by 2 bases, leaving 11 bases between them. The CDR3 runs 14 residues. CDR3 DNA sequence: TGTGCCAGCAGCTTTCCAGGGTTGCCCTACGAGCAGTACTTC. Amino acid sequence: CASSFPGLPYEQYF.

This clonotype was found a few times. The gene calls are TRBV27 and TRBJ2-7, with 9 bases identical to TRBD1. Germline V lookup: CDR1 MNHEY, CDR2 SMNVEV (reference sequence). The CDR3 runs 16 residues. The V and J ends lost 5 bases and 2 bases, in that order; junction bases with no gene match: 10. The CDR3 spells CASSINRGQGTYEQYF. Here the CDR3 DNA reads TGTGCCAGCAGTATAAACAGGGGGCAGGGTACCTACGAGCAGTACTTC.

This clonotype appeared many times. The rearrangement uses TRBV29-1 and TRBJ2-1, with D maybe TRBD2 (6 bases). The V gene's germline CDR1 is SQVTM and CDR2 ANQGSEA. Trimming removed 6 bases at V and 9 bases at J, with 18 bases between. The CDR3 has 13 residues. The CDR3 bases are TGCAGCGTGCCGACGGTACTAGCACGTGAGCAGTTCTTC. Translation: CSVPTVLAREQFF.

The table lists this clonotype with a count of one. The chain links TRBV28 to TRBJ2-7; 7 positions agree with TRBD1. Germline V gene data show CDR1 as MDHEN and CDR2 as SYDVKM. CDR3 length equals 14 residues. The V and J ends lost 5 bases and 2 bases, in that order; junction bases with no gene match: 6. CDR3 nucleotide sequence: TGTGCCAGCAGTGAACAGGGGAGCGCCTACGAGCAGTACTTC. Residues: CASSEQGSAYEQYF.

This clonotype was recorded a few times. The chain links TRBV20-1 to TRBJ1-6, with 10 bases aligning to TRBD1. The ends lost 7 bases at V and 7 bases at J; junction bases unmatched: 7. Germline loops: CDR1 DFQATT, CDR2 SNEGSKA (reference sequence). CDR3 size: 14 residues. The CDR3 sequence: CSVGTGDPNSPLHF. CDR3 sequence (DNA): TGCAGTGTCGGGACAGGGGACCCAAATTCACCCCTCCACTTT.

The chain carries TRBV10-2 and TRBJ1-1, with D hard to call. CDR1 and CDR2 from the germline V gene are WSHSY and SAAADI. The length of the CDR3 is 12 residues. Deletions cut 4 bases from V and 3 bases from J, with 6 bases between. CDR3 DNA sequence: TGCGCCAGCAGTGTCGCCCACACTGAAGCTTTCTTT. This encodes CASSVAHTEAFF.

This rearrangement joins TRBV6-6 to TRBJ2-1; no clear D. This CDR3 is 15 amino acids long. The V gene lost 2 bases and the J gene lost 5 bases, with 13 bases spanning the gap. Germline values: CDR1 MNHNY, CDR2 SVGAGI (reference sequence). CDR3 in DNA: TGTGCCAGCAGTTACGTTGCTAACCCCAACAATGAGCAGTTCTTC. It yields the protein CASSYVANPNNEQFF.

About this clonotype: A single base separates this from a much larger clone, so it may be a read error. In nucleotides, the CDR3 is TGTGCCAGCTCGGTGGGGACAGGGTCCAAACTGTTTTTT. Its protein product is CASSVGTGSKLFF. This rearrangement joins TRBV18 to TRBJ1-4; TRBD1 aligns across 9 bases. After removal of 6 bases from V and 11 bases from J, the junction contained 7 bases not matched to a gene. CDR3 length equals 13 residues. Germline-derived CDR1 and CDR2 are KGHSH and LQKENI.

This clonotype occurred many times. The chain links TRBV15 to TRBJ2-3, with 10 bases fitting TRBD1. The length of the CDR3 is 17 residues. V shed 0 bases and J 3 bases; nucleotides not matched to a gene: 6. The germline V gene has CDR1 LNHNV and CDR2 YYDKDF (reference sequence). As DNA, the CDR3 is TGTGCCACCAGCAGAGATTTCGGGACAGGGGTGACAGATACGCAGTATTTT. Translated, it gives CATSRDFGTGVTDTQYF.

The V and J genes are TRBV2 and TRBJ1-4; no clear D gene. CDR3 size: 14 residues. Germline V gives CDR1 SNHLY, CDR2 FYNNEI. Deletions cut 6 bases from V and 5 bases from J, with 13 bases between. In nucleotides, the CDR3 is TGTGCCAGCAGCGTCAGACTTAACAATGAAAAACTGTTTTTT. Its protein is CASSVRLNNEKLFF.

The sample holds a few counts of this clonotype. The J gene is TRBJ1-1, the V gene TRBV11-3, with 12 bases that match TRBD1. Germline trimming cut 4 bases from V and 0 bases from J; bases unmatched to any gene: 3. CDR1 and CDR2 from the germline V gene are SGHNT and YENEEA. This CDR3 is 16 amino acids long. CDR3 region: CASSSRDRGLNTEAFF. The CDR3 DNA follows: TGTGCCAGCAGCTCCCGGGACAGGGGGCTGAACACTGAAGCTTTCTTT.

Worth noting for this clonotype: This may come from a read error, since a much larger clone is one base off. This chain uses TRBV18 with TRBJ1-1, with TRBD1 matching over 9 bases. This CDR3 spans 14 amino acids. Germline loops: CDR1 KGHSH, CDR2 LQKENI. CDR3: CVSSPGQGTTEAFF. The CDR3 DNA is TGTGTCAGCTCCCCGGGACAGGGAACCACTGAAGCTTTCTTT. Supplemented by reference TRBV18 and TRBJ1-1, the full variable domain reads NAGVMQNPRHLVRRRGQEARLRCSPMKGHSHVYWYRQLPEEGLKFMVYLQKENIIDESGMPKERFSAEFPKEGPSILRIQQVVRGDSAAYFCVSSPGQGTTEAFFGQGTRLTVV.

A word on this clonotype: A much larger clone is a single base away; this may be a read error. This chain connects TRBV7-6 to TRBJ2-7; D perhaps matches TRBD2 (5 bases). The germline V gene encodes CDR1 SGHVS and CDR2 FNYEAQ. This CDR3 has 13 amino acids. CDR3 in amino acids: CAGSPRDSYEQYF. The CDR3 DNA reads TGTGCCGGCAGCCCTCGGGATTCCTACGAGCAGTACTTC.

This clonotype was counted many times. The genes are TRBV2 and TRBJ1-1; D gene uncertain. The CDR3 runs to 12 residues. Germline-derived CDR1 and CDR2 are SNHLY and FYNNEI. The germline V and J ends were trimmed by 6 bases and 3 bases, with 8 bases remaining between them. CDR3 loop: CASRREYTEAFF. The CDR3 bases are TGTGCCAGCAGGCGGGAATACACTGAAGCTTTCTTT.

In this sample, this clonotype turned up a few times. V and J are TRBV12-3 or TRBV12-4 and TRBJ1-4, with no clear D. Between the trimmed V and J ends, which lost 1 base and 0 bases, there was a span of 6 bases. The CDR3 has 15 residues. The CDR3: CASSLGQTTNEKLFF. CDR3 nucleotides: TGTGCCAGCAGTTTAGGGCAGACAACTAATGAAAAACTGTTTTTT.

The chain carries TRBV28 and TRBJ2-7, with unresolved D. This CDR3 has 12 amino acids. V shed 5 bases and J shed 3 bases, with 8 bases lying between them. Germline values: CDR1 MDHEN, CDR2 SYDVKM. CDR3 DNA: TGTGCCAGCAGTCAACGGATCTACGAGCAGTACTTC. Translating gives CASSQRIYEQYF.

J is TRBJ2-7 and V is TRBV5-1; D gene unclear. Germline V gene sequence: CDR1 SGHRS, CDR2 YFSETQ. This CDR3 is built from 14 residues. V was pared by 3 bases and J by 3 bases, with 13 bases between. The CDR3, as DNA: TGCGCCAGCAGCTCCCACACCAAAATCTACGAGCAGTACTTC. Amino acids: CASSSHTKIYEQYF.

This clonotype was counted ten times or more. The rearrangement uses TRBV20-1 and TRBJ1-5; no firm D call. The CDR3 runs to 13 residues. Germline loops: CDR1 DFQATT, CDR2 SNEGSKA (reference sequence). The V gene lost 0 bases and the J gene lost 3 bases, with 6 bases spanning the gap. CDR3 sequence reads: CSAREAVNQPQHF. The CDR3 nucleotides are TGCAGTGCTAGAGAGGCAGTCAATCAGCCCCAGCATTTT.

The rearrangement uses TRBV28 and TRBJ2-4; D may be TRBD1 or TRBD2 (5 bases each). Germline CDR1 and CDR2: MDHEN and SYDVKM. The CDR3 has 17 residues. V was trimmed by 3 bases and J by 0 bases, leaving 15 bases between them. The CDR3 reads CASSLRGPRLAKNIQYF. The CDR3 DNA sequence: TGTGCCAGCAGTTTGAGGGGACCCCGACTAGCCAAAAACATTCAGTACTTC. The variable domain in full, with the rest retrieved from reference TRBV28 and TRBJ2-4, is DVKVTQSSRYLVKRTGEKVFLECVQDMDHENMFWYRQDPGLGLRLIYFSYDVKMKEKGDIPEGYSVSREKKERFSLILESASTNQTSMYLCASSLRGPRLAKNIQYFGAGTRLSVL.

Ten or more counts support this clonotype. The chain combines TRBV7-2 with TRBJ1-2, with D unresolved. Germline CDR1 and CDR2: SGHTA and FQGNSA. The CDR3 totals 12 residues. The V end lost 5 bases, the J end lost 4 bases, and 8 bases lay between the germline ends. The CDR3 sequence is CASSQATYGYTF. CDR3 nucleotides: TGTGCCAGCAGCCAGGCGACCTATGGCTACACCTTC.